A selection of T cell receptor beta chains follows, all from one sample in a study of memory CD8 T cells in hepatitis C reinfection. Produced via immunoSEQ multiplex PCR; TCRdb's table is partial and in-frame only. The sample has approximately 49,000 clones, roughly nine tenths seen once. The specimen sequenced was naive CD8+ T cells sorted from blood. The source of these receptors is a man younger than 35 with hepatitis C virus infection. Both conserved end residues are part of each CDR3. Fields, in order: J gene, clone size, V gene, D gene, CDR3 DNA, CDR3 protein. A D gene is named only where the DNA matches it firmly. Clone size appears in some rows only: once, few, many, or a class for an expanded clone.

TRBJ2-7	-	TRBV14	-	TGTGCCAGCAGCCAGGGTATCTCTAGCTCCTACGAGCAGTACTTC	CASSQGISSSYEQYF
TRBJ2-1	-	TRBV27	TRBD1	TGTGCCAGCAGTCCAGGGGGCTCCTACAATGAGCAGTTCTTC	CASSPGGSYNEQFF
TRBJ2-1	-	TRBV29-1	-	TGCAGCGTTAGTCGGGGAAGAACCTACAATGAGCAGTTCTTC	CSVSRGRTYNEQFF
TRBJ2-2	-	TRBV7-3	-	TGTGCCAGCAGCTTAGCGGGGACCACCGGGGAGCTGTTTTTT	CASSLAGTTGELFF
TRBJ2-7	-	TRBV7-2	TRBD1	TGTGCCAGCAGCTCCCCGGGGGACAGGGGCTACGAGCAGTACTTC	CASSSPGDRGYEQYF
TRBJ2-1	-	TRBV28	TRBD2	TGTGCCAGCACCCAAAGCGGGATTTACTACAATGAGCAGTTCTTC	CASTQSGIYYNEQFF
TRBJ1-1	-	TRBV5-4	TRBD1	TGTGCCAGCAGCTGGACAGGGGAGGCTGAAGCTTTCTTT	CASSWTGEAEAFF
TRBJ2-1	-	TRBV15	TRBD2	TGTGCCACCAGCAGAGAAGCGGGAGCGTTCGATGAGCAGTTCTTC	CATSREAGAFDEQFF
TRBJ2-2	-	TRBV19	TRBD1	TGTGCCAGTAGTACCCGGGACAGGGGGCAAATCGGGGAGCTGTTTTTT	CASSTRDRGQIGELFF
TRBJ2-3	-	TRBV9	-	TGTGCCAGCAGTTTGGACTCACCGAGTTCTAGCACAGATACGCAGTATTTT	CASSLDSPSSSTDTQYF
TRBJ1-2	-	TRBV7-9	-	TGTGCCAGCAGCTTAGTCACAGCTGCTAACTATGGCTACACCTTC	CASSLVTAANYGYTF
TRBJ2-1	-	TRBV7-9	-	TGTGCCAGCAGCTTACAGGGAGGTGAGCAGTTCTTC	CASSLQGGEQFF
TRBJ1-6	-	TRBV7-9	-	TGTGCCAGCAGGATTGAGGGTTCACCCCTCCACTTT	CASRIEGSPLHF
TRBJ2-1	-	TRBV27	TRBD2	TGTGCCAGCAGTTTATTACCGGGACTAGAGGATGAGCAGTTCTTC	CASSLLPGLEDEQFF
TRBJ2-5	-	TRBV27	TRBD2	TGTGCCAGCGGCGGGGGGCAGGGGGAGACCCAGTACTTC	CASGGGQGETQYF
TRBJ2-1	-	TRBV27	-	TGTGCCAGCAGTTTTATTATCACAGGGAGCTCCTACAATGAGCAGTTCTTC	CASSFIITGSSYNEQFF
TRBJ2-3	few	TRBV7-8	TRBD2	TGTGCCAGCAGCTGGACTAGCGGGGGGGCAGGAGATACGCAGTATTTT	CASSWTSGGAGDTQYF
TRBJ1-5	-	TRBV27	-	TGTGCCAGCAGTTATAATAGCAATCAGCCCCAGCATTTT	CASSYNSNQPQHF
TRBJ1-3	-	TRBV28	-	TGTGCCAGCAGTTTTCTGGGAAACACCATATATTTT	CASSFLGNTIYF
TRBJ1-6	-	TRBV10-2	TRBD1	TGCGCCAGCAGCCCTTGGACAGGGGATTATCGTCCGGATAATTCACCCCTCCACTTT	CASSPWTGDYRPDNSPLHF
TRBJ2-1	-	TRBV9	-	TGTGCCAGCAGCTTCGGGAGATCCAATGAGCAGTTCTTC	CASSFGRSNEQFF
TRBJ2-3	-	TRBV2	TRBD2	TGTGCCAGCAGTGGGGGGGGAGTACGCACAGATACGCAGTATTTT	CASSGGGVRTDTQYF
TRBJ2-7	-	TRBV27	-	TGTGCCAGCAGTTTAAGTCCGGGAGCCTACGAGCAGTACTTC	CASSLSPGAYEQYF
TRBJ2-3	-	TRBV4-3	TRBD2	TGCGCCAGCAGCCCCCAAGCGGGGGGCACAGATACGCAGTATTTT	CASSPQAGGTDTQYF
TRBJ2-2	-	TRBV7-6	TRBD2	TGTGCCAGCAGCTTAGGACTAGCGGAGTTCGCGAACACCGGGGAGCTGTTTTTT	CASSLGLAEFANTGELFF
TRBJ2-1	-	TRBV9	TRBD1	TGTGCCAGCAGCGTCATGGGACAGGCTCGCCTCAATGAGCAGTTCTTC	CASSVMGQARLNEQFF
TRBJ2-7	few	TRBV6-5	TRBD2	TGTGCCAGCAACCCTAGCGGGAACCACGAGCAGTACTTC	CASNPSGNHEQYF
TRBJ1-6	-	TRBV4-1	-	TGCGCCAGCAGCCAAGACTCCCCCCCCAATAGTTCACCCCTCCACTTT	CASSQDSPPNSSPLHF
TRBJ1-3	-	TRBV9	-	TGTGCCAGCAGCGCTGAAGCCGCCTCTGGAAACACCATATATTTT	CASSAEAASGNTIYF
TRBJ2-1	-	TRBV7-8	TRBD1	TGTGCCAGCAGCTCGACAGGGATCCACAATGAGCAGTTCTTC	CASSSTGIHNEQFF
TRBJ1-2	-	TRBV5-8	TRBD1	TGTGCCAGCAGCGTAGGGACAGGGGGCGACTATGGCTACACCTTC	CASSVGTGGDYGYTF
TRBJ2-5	once	TRBV4-1	-	TGCGCCAGCAGCCAGGCCTCTGTGCAGTACTTC	CASSQASVQYF
TRBJ1-2	few	TRBV28	-	TGTGCCAGCAACGATTCAGGAAACTATGGCTACACCTTC	CASNDSGNYGYTF
TRBJ1-2	-	TRBV5-8	TRBD1	TGTGCCAGCAGCTCCCTCGGACAGGGGTTAGATGGCTACACCTTC	CASSSLGQGLDGYTF
TRBJ1-4	few	TRBV2	-	TGTGCCAGCAGCGGATACAGGCCCGATAATGAAAAACTGTTTTTT	CASSGYRPDNEKLFF
TRBJ1-3	-	TRBV5-6	TRBD1	TGTGCCAGCAGCTTGCCCTACGACAGGGGTTCTGGAAACACCATATATTTT	CASSLPYDRGSGNTIYF
TRBJ2-7	-	TRBV5-6	TRBD2	TGTGCCAGCAGCACCGGGACTAGCGACTACGAGCAGTACTTC	CASSTGTSDYEQYF
TRBJ1-2	-	TRBV4-1	-	TGCGCCAGCAGCCAAGAGGGAGAAGGAGAGGATGGCTACACCTTC	CASSQEGEGEDGYTF
TRBJ2-1	-	TRBV27	-	TGTGCCAGCAGCCCGAGGAGCGGTTACAATGAGCAGTTCTTC	CASSPRSGYNEQFF
TRBJ1-2	-	TRBV5-6	TRBD1	TGTGCCACCAAGACAGGGGAGCTATATGGCTACACCTTC	CATKTGELYGYTF
TRBJ2-5	-	TRBV13	TRBD1	TGTGCCAGCAGCCACGACAGGGGCCAACAAGAGACCCAGTACTTC	CASSHDRGQQETQYF
TRBJ2-5	-	TRBV11-2	TRBD1	TGTGCCAGCAGCTCTCGGGGAGGGACAGGGGGTTCTGAGACCCAGTACTTC	CASSSRGGTGGSETQYF
TRBJ2-2	-	TRBV9	-	TGTGCCAGCAGCACCAACTCCTACACCGGGGAGCTGTTTTTT	CASSTNSYTGELFF
TRBJ1-2	-	TRBV7-9	-	TGTGCCAGCAGCTTAGTAGGGGGCTATGGCTACACCTTC	CASSLVGGYGYTF
TRBJ1-5	-	TRBV6-6	-	TGTGCCAGCAGTTACGAGATTCAGCCCCAGCATTTT	CASSYEIQPQHF
TRBJ2-5	once	TRBV7-8	-	TGTGCCAGCAGCTTAGTCTCAGGGAATGGAGAGACCCAGTACTTC	CASSLVSGNGETQYF
TRBJ2-1	-	TRBV5-4	TRBD1	TGTGCCAGCAGCTTAGGCCAGGGGGCTAATGAGCAGTTCTTC	CASSLGQGANEQFF